Included here is one TCR beta chain sequence, with context. V shed 5 bases, J shed 0 bases, and the junction held 6 bases outside the gene matches. Germline-derived CDR1 and CDR2 are MDHEN and SYDVKM. CDR3 length: 15 amino acids. Produced via immunoSEQ multiplex PCR; TCRdb's table is partial and in-frame only. In the table there are approximately 350,000 clones, about 90% of which are singletons. This sample stems from a study of blood T cell repertoires in COVID-19. Study at large: The United States, Italy and Spain supplied acute and convalescent COVID-19 samples. PBMCs, B-cell-depleted T cells, or T cells provided the cDNA or gDNA that made up the material.

Sequenced sample: peripheral blood. The receptor was derived from a man aged 40-49 years with acute or convalescent COVID-19. This sequence joins TRBV28 and TRBJ2-5, with 7 bases lining up with TRBD1. The CDR3 region is CASSARDSNQETQYF. The CDR3 DNA follows: TGTGCCAGCAGTGCTCGGGACAGCAACCAAGAGACCCAGTACTTC.